This T cell receptor (beta chain) was captured by sequencing in a study of T-cell memory formation after mild COVID-19. MiXCR was run by TCRdb on the 5' RACE reads, yielding one entry per CDR3 protein. This sample carries about 140,000 distinct CDR3 sequences, around 15% of them seen once, and the ten largest clones take 13% to 15%. CDR3 length equals 14 residues. Germline values: CDR1 SGHVS, CDR2 FNYEAQ. The V end lost 4 bases, the J end lost 5 bases, and 14 bases lay between the germline ends. The TCR originated in an adult woman who had mild COVID-19 (a few samples of this study predate the infection). Cell type and time point are not known. The chain uses TRBV7-6 and TRBJ1-1, with D unclear. Sequenced: PBMCs or a T cell subset sorted from them (not recorded which). CDR3 sequence (DNA): TGTGCCAGCAGCTCCTCGGGAGGCCTGACTGAAGCTTTCTTT. This codes for CASSSSGGLTEAFF.